This TCR beta chain was captured in a study of control samples from healthy donors and cancer patients. Profiling relied on immunoSEQ multiplex PCR, and the TCRdb table lists in-frame clones only, not all of them. Altogether about 140,000 clones are present, 92% being singletons, with the ten largest covering about 11%. The ends were cut back, 4 bases at V and 6 bases at J, with 6 bases in the middle. CDR1 is SQVTM and CDR2 is ANQGSEA in the germline V gene. The CDR3 loop spans 10 amino acids. This clonotype was sampled from a man aged 25-45 years in good health. The sequenced sample consisted of blood. The chain couples TRBV29-1 to TRBJ1-1; D is unresolved. The CDR3 protein is CSVGGAEAFF. Here the CDR3 DNA reads TGCAGCGTTGGCGGAGCTGAAGCTTTCTTT. Filled out from reference TRBV29-1 and TRBJ1-1, the complete variable domain reads SAVISQKPSRDICQRGTSLTIQCQVDSQVTMMFWYRQQPGQSLTLIATANQGSEATYESGFVIDKFPISRPNLTFSTLTVSNMSPEDSSIYLCSVGGAEAFFGQGTRLTVV.